The rows below give T cell receptor beta chains drawn from one sample of a study of blood T cell repertoires in COVID-19. Assay: immunoSEQ multiplex PCR; the TCRdb copy retains only in-frame clones and omits some. The data contain 120,000 to 150,000 clones, roughly 80% of them seen just once; the ten biggest clones take up approximately 5%. The sequenced material came from peripheral blood. The receptors derive from a human donor in a cohort sampled during active COVID-19. Both conserved end residues are part of each CDR3. Fields, in order: clone size, V gene, J gene, D gene, CDR3 DNA, CDR3 protein. A D gene is named only where the DNA matches it firmly. Size tells how often a clone was seen (once, few, many) or the class of an expanded clone, and some rows leave it out.

clone_size: NA; v_call: TRBV5-1; j_call: TRBJ1-3; d_call: NA; cdr3_nt: TGCGCCAGCAGCCCATACAGGAGCTCTGGAAACACCATATATTTT; cdr3_aa: CASSPYRSSGNTIYF
clone_size: NA; v_call: TRBV27; j_call: TRBJ2-4; d_call: TRBD1; cdr3_nt: TGTGCCAGCAGTTCGGACAGGTGGAACATTCAGTACTTC; cdr3_aa: CASSSDRWNIQYF
clone_size: NA; v_call: TRBV2; j_call: TRBJ1-1; d_call: NA; cdr3_nt: TGTGCCAGCAGCAAACAGGGCTACACTGAAGCTTTCTTT; cdr3_aa: CASSKQGYTEAFF
clone_size: once; v_call: TRBV23-1; j_call: TRBJ2-3; d_call: TRBD2; cdr3_nt: TGCGCCAGCAGTCAGGCTAGCGGGGGCACAGATACGCAGTATTTT; cdr3_aa: CASSQASGGTDTQYF
clone_size: NA; v_call: TRBV19; j_call: TRBJ1-2; d_call: TRBD1; cdr3_nt: TGTGCCAGTAGTGTCCGAAGACAGGGGGTATATTCTGGCTACACCTTC; cdr3_aa: CASSVRRQGVYSGYTF
clone_size: NA; v_call: TRBV15; j_call: TRBJ1-2; d_call: NA; cdr3_nt: TGTGCCACCAGCACCACCGAGGGTATGGAGAACTATGGCTACACCTTC; cdr3_aa: CATSTTEGMENYGYTF
clone_size: NA; v_call: TRBV18; j_call: TRBJ1-2; d_call: TRBD1; cdr3_nt: TGTGCCAGCTCACCAAATTTACAGGGGGATGGCTACACCTTC; cdr3_aa: CASSPNLQGDGYTF
clone_size: once; v_call: TRBV6-2/TRBV6-3; j_call: TRBJ1-2; d_call: TRBD1; cdr3_nt: TGTGCCAGCAGTTACCCGGACAGGGGGCACGGCTACACCTTC; cdr3_aa: CASSYPDRGHGYTF
clone_size: once; v_call: TRBV11-2; j_call: TRBJ2-5; d_call: TRBD1; cdr3_nt: TGTGCCAGCAGCTTTCAGGGGGCTGGAGAGACCCAGTACTTC; cdr3_aa: CASSFQGAGETQYF
clone_size: NA; v_call: TRBV4-1; j_call: TRBJ2-1; d_call: NA; cdr3_nt: TGCGCCAGCAGTCGTGACAGGTTTGTGGGGAATGAGCAGTTCTTC; cdr3_aa: CASSRDRFVGNEQFF
clone_size: NA; v_call: TRBV28; j_call: TRBJ1-1; d_call: NA; cdr3_nt: TGTGCCAGCGTCCCGCGAACCCCCCCTAACACTGAAGCTTTCTTT; cdr3_aa: CASVPRTPPNTEAFF
clone_size: NA; v_call: TRBV5-1; j_call: TRBJ2-6; d_call: NA; cdr3_nt: TGCGCCAGCAGCTTGGCATCTGGGGCCAACGTCCTGACTTTC; cdr3_aa: CASSLASGANVLTF
clone_size: many; v_call: TRBV2; j_call: TRBJ2-5; d_call: TRBD2; cdr3_nt: TGTGCCAGCATCGCGGGGGACCTCCAAGAGACCCAGTACTTC; cdr3_aa: CASIAGDLQETQYF
clone_size: NA; v_call: TRBV27; j_call: TRBJ2-7; d_call: TRBD1; cdr3_nt: TGTGCCAGCAGTTCAGACAGGGCGGTTTACGAGCAGTACTTC; cdr3_aa: CASSSDRAVYEQYF
clone_size: NA; v_call: TRBV9; j_call: TRBJ2-5; d_call: TRBD1; cdr3_nt: TGTGCCAGCAGCGTAGGCGGGCCCAGGGGGACGGAGACCCAGTACTTC; cdr3_aa: CASSVGGPRGTETQYF
clone_size: NA; v_call: TRBV2; j_call: TRBJ2-1; d_call: NA; cdr3_nt: TGTGCCAGCAGTTCGTACAATGAGCAGTTCTTC; cdr3_aa: CASSSYNEQFF
clone_size: NA; v_call: TRBV5-1; j_call: TRBJ2-3; d_call: NA; cdr3_nt: TGCGCCAGCACCGGCACAGATACGCAGTATTTT; cdr3_aa: CASTGTDTQYF
clone_size: NA; v_call: TRBV6-1; j_call: TRBJ1-6; d_call: NA; cdr3_nt: TGTGCCAGCAGTGAGGACGGGGGACGCTCACCCCTCCACTTT; cdr3_aa: CASSEDGGRSPLHF
clone_size: once; v_call: TRBV5-4; j_call: TRBJ2-5; d_call: NA; cdr3_nt: TGTGCCAGCAGCTTGTACAGGGACGGACAAGAGACCCAGTACTTC; cdr3_aa: CASSLYRDGQETQYF
clone_size: NA; v_call: TRBV19; j_call: TRBJ1-1; d_call: NA; cdr3_nt: TGTGCCAGTAGTACGACAGATTTGGGCACTGAAGCTTTCTTT; cdr3_aa: CASSTTDLGTEAFF
clone_size: NA; v_call: TRBV6-5; j_call: TRBJ2-7; d_call: NA; cdr3_nt: TGTGCCAGCAGGGGGTCGCAGGGGAGCTCCTACGAGCAGTACTTC; cdr3_aa: CASRGSQGSSYEQYF
clone_size: NA; v_call: TRBV10-3; j_call: TRBJ2-5; d_call: NA; cdr3_nt: TGTGCCACCCGGCGGATAATCGAAGAGACCCAGTACTTC; cdr3_aa: CATRRIIEETQYF
clone_size: NA; v_call: TRBV15; j_call: TRBJ1-2; d_call: NA; cdr3_nt: TGTGCCACCAGCAGAGTCGTAGGGGCCTATGGCTACACCTTC; cdr3_aa: CATSRVVGAYGYTF
clone_size: NA; v_call: TRBV12-3/TRBV12-4; j_call: TRBJ1-6; d_call: NA; cdr3_nt: TGTGCCAGCAGCCAAAAGGGAGGTTCACCCCTCCACTTT; cdr3_aa: CASSQKGGSPLHF
clone_size: NA; v_call: TRBV4-1; j_call: TRBJ1-5; d_call: NA; cdr3_nt: TGCGCCAGCAGCCAAGATTCAGTTCAGCCCCAGCATTTT; cdr3_aa: CASSQDSVQPQHF
clone_size: few; v_call: TRBV9; j_call: TRBJ1-5; d_call: NA; cdr3_nt: TGTGCCAGCAGCCTCAGAGGAGACTTTAATCAGCCCCAGCATTTT; cdr3_aa: CASSLRGDFNQPQHF
clone_size: NA; v_call: TRBV3-1/TRBV3-2; j_call: TRBJ2-3; d_call: TRBD1; cdr3_nt: TGTGCCAGCAGCCAAGAGAGGGGGCAGACAGATACGCAGTATTTT; cdr3_aa: CASSQERGQTDTQYF
clone_size: NA; v_call: TRBV9; j_call: TRBJ2-1; d_call: TRBD1; cdr3_nt: TGTGCCAGCAGCTCCCGGGACAGCTACAATGAGCAGTTCTTC; cdr3_aa: CASSSRDSYNEQFF
clone_size: NA; v_call: TRBV7-2; j_call: TRBJ1-1; d_call: TRBD1; cdr3_nt: TGTGCCAGCAGGAAGGGGACAGGGAGGACTGAAGCTTTCTTT; cdr3_aa: CASRKGTGRTEAFF
clone_size: NA; v_call: TRBV2; j_call: TRBJ2-5; d_call: NA; cdr3_nt: TGTGCCAGCAAGAGGGTAAAGGAGACCCAGTACTTC; cdr3_aa: CASKRVKETQYF
clone_size: few; v_call: TRBV5-1; j_call: TRBJ2-5; d_call: TRBD1; cdr3_nt: TGCGCCAGCAGCTTACAGGGGGACCAAGAGACCCAGTACTTC; cdr3_aa: CASSLQGDQETQYF
clone_size: NA; v_call: TRBV3-1/TRBV3-2; j_call: TRBJ1-1; d_call: NA; cdr3_nt: TGTGCCAGCAGCCAAGAGAGGGGGACTGAAGCTTTCTTT; cdr3_aa: CASSQERGTEAFF
clone_size: NA; v_call: TRBV11-2; j_call: TRBJ2-1; d_call: TRBD2; cdr3_nt: TGTGCCAGCAGCCAGACTAGCGGGACTAGTGAGCAGTTCTTC; cdr3_aa: CASSQTSGTSEQFF
clone_size: NA; v_call: TRBV28; j_call: TRBJ1-1; d_call: TRBD1; cdr3_nt: TGTGCCAGCAGACTAACAGGGGGGAAACGAATGAACACTGAAGCTTTCTTT; cdr3_aa: CASRLTGGKRMNTEAFF
clone_size: NA; v_call: TRBV18; j_call: TRBJ1-1; d_call: TRBD1; cdr3_nt: TGTGCCAGCTCACCAGTCTTGTCGTCAGGGGGGAACACTGAAGCTTTCTTT; cdr3_aa: CASSPVLSSGGNTEAFF
clone_size: NA; v_call: TRBV28; j_call: TRBJ1-3; d_call: NA; cdr3_nt: TGTGCCAGCTATGACGGGGGGCTTGGAAACACCATATATTTT; cdr3_aa: CASYDGGLGNTIYF
clone_size: NA; v_call: TRBV11-2; j_call: TRBJ1-6; d_call: TRBD1; cdr3_nt: TGTGCCAGCAGCATCCCTGGACAGGTGGATTCACCCCTCCACTTT; cdr3_aa: CASSIPGQVDSPLHF
clone_size: NA; v_call: TRBV12-3/TRBV12-4; j_call: TRBJ2-7; d_call: NA; cdr3_nt: TGTGCCAGCAGTTTGGAGACCGAGCAGTACTTC; cdr3_aa: CASSLETEQYF
clone_size: NA; v_call: TRBV19; j_call: TRBJ1-5; d_call: TRBD1; cdr3_nt: TGTGCCAGTTCCGGGATTCAAGGACAGGGAGCGAATCAGCCCCAGCATTTT; cdr3_aa: CASSGIQGQGANQPQHF
clone_size: NA; v_call: TRBV6-6; j_call: TRBJ1-1; d_call: NA; cdr3_nt: TGTGCCAGCAGTTACCAACAAGGGGGTTGGTCTGAAGCTTTCTTT; cdr3_aa: CASSYQQGGWSEAFF
clone_size: NA; v_call: TRBV2; j_call: TRBJ1-5; d_call: NA; cdr3_nt: TGTGCCAGCAGTGAGTCCCCATCCAGGGCTCAGCCCCAGCATTTT; cdr3_aa: CASSESPSRAQPQHF
clone_size: NA; v_call: TRBV3-1/TRBV3-2; j_call: TRBJ2-1; d_call: NA; cdr3_nt: TGTGCCAGCAGCCAAGACATCCCAGGCTTTTACAATGAGCAGTTCTTC; cdr3_aa: CASSQDIPGFYNEQFF
clone_size: NA; v_call: TRBV15; j_call: TRBJ2-5; d_call: NA; cdr3_nt: TGTGCCACCAGCAGATCCCGAAACAGGGAAGAGACCCAGTACTTC; cdr3_aa: CATSRSRNREETQYF
clone_size: once; v_call: TRBV5-1; j_call: TRBJ2-7; d_call: NA; cdr3_nt: TGCGCCAGCAGGCGCTACTACGAGCAGTACTTC; cdr3_aa: CASRRYYEQYF
clone_size: NA; v_call: TRBV11-3; j_call: TRBJ2-3; d_call: NA; cdr3_nt: TGTGCCAGCAGCTCGTCTAGCGCCCCTTTACAGTATTTT; cdr3_aa: CASSSSSAPLQYF
clone_size: NA; v_call: TRBV5-1; j_call: TRBJ2-7; d_call: NA; cdr3_nt: TGCGCCAGCAGCTTGGAGCAGGGGCGGAGGGAGCAGTACTTC; cdr3_aa: CASSLEQGRREQYF
clone_size: NA; v_call: TRBV7-2; j_call: TRBJ2-1; d_call: NA; cdr3_nt: TGTGCCAGCAGTGCCCAGGCCCTCACCTACAATGAGCAGTTCTTC; cdr3_aa: CASSAQALTYNEQFF
clone_size: NA; v_call: TRBV19; j_call: TRBJ2-2; d_call: TRBD1; cdr3_nt: TGTGCCAGTAGTAGCCGCCGGACAGGGAGGAACACCGGGGAGCTGTTTTTT; cdr3_aa: CASSSRRTGRNTGELFF
clone_size: once; v_call: TRBV6-5; j_call: TRBJ1-2; d_call: TRBD1; cdr3_nt: TGTGCCAGCAGTTACCTACAGGGGGCCGATGGCTACACCTTC; cdr3_aa: CASSYLQGADGYTF
clone_size: once; v_call: TRBV16; j_call: TRBJ1-2; d_call: NA; cdr3_nt: TGTGCCAGCAGCCCATCTGACACCTTTAGCGGCTATGGCTACACCTTC; cdr3_aa: CASSPSDTFSGYGYTF
clone_size: NA; v_call: TRBV20-1; j_call: TRBJ2-7; d_call: TRBD1; cdr3_nt: TGCAGTGCTAGTCTGGGGACAGGGGCCTACGAGCAGTACTTC; cdr3_aa: CSASLGTGAYEQYF
clone_size: once; v_call: TRBV6-5; j_call: TRBJ1-3; d_call: NA; cdr3_nt: TGTGCCAGCCAAGGGGCGAACTCTGGAAACACCATATATTTT; cdr3_aa: CASQGANSGNTIYF
clone_size: many; v_call: TRBV5-1; j_call: TRBJ2-3; d_call: NA; cdr3_nt: TGCGCCAGCAGAGGGGGAGGCACAGATACGCAGTATTTT; cdr3_aa: CASRGGGTDTQYF
clone_size: NA; v_call: TRBV7-9; j_call: TRBJ2-6; d_call: NA; cdr3_nt: TGTGCCAGCAGCTTCTGGGGGAGGCTAGGGTCACCAGGGGCCAACGTCCTGACTTTC; cdr3_aa: CASSFWGRLGSPGANVLTF
clone_size: NA; v_call: TRBV19; j_call: TRBJ2-5; d_call: NA; cdr3_nt: TGTGCCAGTAGTATGAGCAGGCTCTTTGGGACCCAGTACTTC; cdr3_aa: CASSMSRLFGTQYF
clone_size: NA; v_call: TRBV5-1; j_call: TRBJ1-1; d_call: NA; cdr3_nt: TGCGCCAGCACTATACTGGGGGGATTGAACACTGAAGCTTTCTTT; cdr3_aa: CASTILGGLNTEAFF
clone_size: NA; v_call: TRBV3-1/TRBV3-2; j_call: TRBJ2-5; d_call: TRBD1; cdr3_nt: TGTGCCAGCAGCCCTTCGGGACAGGGTTACGAGACCCAGTACTTC; cdr3_aa: CASSPSGQGYETQYF
clone_size: NA; v_call: TRBV3-1/TRBV3-2; j_call: TRBJ2-1; d_call: NA; cdr3_nt: TGTGCCAGCAGCCAAAGCACGGTAGCATACAATGAGCAGTTCTTC; cdr3_aa: CASSQSTVAYNEQFF
clone_size: once; v_call: TRBV5-8; j_call: TRBJ1-5; d_call: NA; cdr3_nt: TGTGCCAGCAGCTTGGCCAATGGGGGCTCGTATCAGCCCCAGCATTTT; cdr3_aa: CASSLANGGSYQPQHF